These 5 T cell receptor beta chains were sequenced from one sample in a study of vaccination and CD4 T cells after COVID-19. The treatment denotes: roughly 11-day PBMC culture with coronavirus spike peptide pools or control peptides (ViraFEST assay). Antigen specificity for these receptors is unknown. Sequenced with the Oncomine TCR Beta short-read assay was DNA taken from cultured CD4+ T cells. MiXCR, run by TCRdb on the PCR reads, gives a single entry per CDR3 protein. Counted here are some 20,000 distinct CDR3 sequences, about 44% occurring once; the ten biggest clones make up more than 7%. This specimen was CD4+ T cells from blood, cultured in vitro, taken after SARS-CoV-2 vaccination. All receptors derive from a human donor who had recovered from COVID-19.

V is TRBV7-9 and J is TRBJ2-7; D is ambiguous. V gave up 3 bases and J gave up 2 bases, with 11 bases separating them. CDR3 length: 14 residues. Per the germline V gene, CDR1 is SEHNR and CDR2 is FQNEAQ (reference sequence). CDR3: CASSLGAGAYEQYF. The CDR3 nucleotides are TGTGCCAGCAGCTTGGGTGCAGGAGCCTACGAGCAGTACTTC.

This chain links TRBV24-1 with TRBJ2-1; maybe TRBD2 (6 bases). Germline CDR1 KGHDR, CDR2 SFDVKD. The CDR3 runs 11 residues. V lost 12 bases and J 15 bases, leaving 20 bases between the germline ends. In DNA, the CDR3 is TGTGCCTCCCGCTCGTGGAACGGGGGGTTCTTC. Translating gives CASRSWNGGFF.

This chain links TRBV6-1 with TRBJ2-3, with TRBD2 as a possible D gene (5 bases). Per the germline V gene, CDR1 is MNHNS and CDR2 is SASEGT. The CDR3 extends over 16 amino acids. Trimming left V 8 bases short and J 5 bases short, with 23 bases between. CDR3 sequence: CASQSSPAGAVDTQYF. CDR3 coding DNA: TGTGCCAGCCAATCTTCCCCTGCGGGTGCGGTAGATACGCAGTATTTT.

The V gene is TRBV20-1, the J gene TRBJ1-2; D may be TRBD1 (6 bases). Germline CDR1 and CDR2: DFQATT and SNEGSKA (reference sequence). The V end lost 0 bases, the J end lost 8 bases, and 13 bases lay between the germline ends. CDR3 length: 13 amino acids. The CDR3 DNA is TGCAGTGCTAGAGACAGGGGTTGGGAAGGCTACACCTTC. Translated, it gives CSARDRGWEGYTF.

The chain has TRBV28 and TRBJ1-1; the D is unclear. Germline V gene data show CDR1 as MDHEN and CDR2 as SYDVKM. Trimming shortened V by 7 bases and J by 3 bases, and 15 bases separated the two germline ends. CDR3 size: 14 residues. The CDR3 DNA reads TGTGCCAGCAACTCATACCCCGGCGACACTGAAGCTTTCTTT. This gives the protein CASNSYPGDTEAFF.